The 25 T cell receptor beta chains below come from one sample, sequenced in a study of graft-versus-host responses after intestinal transplantation. Generated by immunoSEQ multiplex PCR, the TCRdb table keeps only in-frame clones and is missing some. Here the sample spans some 85,000 clones, about 90% being singletons. What these receptors recognize is not known. The sequenced sample was unstimulated CD8+ T cells sorted from spleen or lymph node cells, obtained before transplant. The source of these receptors is a human donor who was the organ donor for an intestinal transplant.

V gene TRBV23-1 combines with J gene TRBJ2-7; D may be TRBD1 (5 bases). TRBV23-1 is flagged as an ORF with uncertain function. This CDR3 has 17 amino acids. The V and J ends lost 0 bases and 1 base respectively, with 16 bases between them. CDR3 nucleotide sequence: TGCGCCAGCAGTCAATCCGCGTCAGGGAATCCGTCCTACGAGCAGTACTTC. This sequence encodes CASSQSASGNPSYEQYF.

The chain is built from TRBV27 and TRBJ2-1; D uncertain. CDR1 MNHEY and CDR2 SMNVEV come from the germline V gene (reference sequence). The CDR3 is made up of 12 amino acids. V lost 3 bases, J lost 7 bases, and 7 bases lay in between. CDR3 nucleotide sequence: TGTGCCAGCAGTTTGTCGGGTAATGAGCAGTTCTTC. It codes for CASSLSGNEQFF.

The V gene is TRBV7-2, the J gene TRBJ2-1, with D maybe TRBD2 (6 bases). Per germline, CDR1 SGHTA and CDR2 FQGNSA. The CDR3 runs to 14 residues. The V and J ends lost 2 bases and 9 bases respectively, with 14 bases between them. The CDR3 region has the DNA TGTGCCAGCAGCTTATCTTACGGACTAAGTGAGCAGTTCTTC. It encodes CASSLSYGLSEQFF.

The V gene is TRBV28, the J gene TRBJ2-7; weak D call: TRBD2 (7 bases). This CDR3 region has 17 residues. Germline V gene sequence: CDR1 MDHEN, CDR2 SYDVKM. Trimming took 2 bases from V and 1 from J, leaving 18 bases between them. The CDR3 reads CASSLRGGFKLSYEQYF. The DNA for the CDR3 is TGTGCCAGCAGTTTAAGGGGGGGGTTCAAGCTTTCCTACGAGCAGTACTTC.

This clone was detected only once. The rearrangement joins TRBV27 to TRBJ2-7; D may be TRBD2 (5 bases). With 3 bases removed from V and 6 bases from J, the gap between germline ends came to 12 bases. The CDR3 loop spans 13 amino acids. The V gene's germline CDR1 is MNHEY and CDR2 SMNVEV (reference sequence). CDR3 DNA: TGTGCCAGCAGTTTCTCTCCGAGCGGCGAGCAGTACTTC. Its translation is CASSFSPSGEQYF.

This clone occurred once. The chain is built from TRBV28 and TRBJ2-7; possible D gene TRBD1, 6 bases. The germline V and J ends were trimmed by 7 bases and 4 bases, with 17 bases remaining between them. The CDR3 extends over 14 amino acids. The germline gives CDR1 MDHEN, CDR2 SYDVKM. The CDR3 loop is CASTVPGTLYEQYF. CDR3 sequence (DNA): TGTGCCAGCACCGTCCCTGGGACACTGTACGAGCAGTACTTC.

The chain combines TRBV6-1 with TRBJ1-5; D is undetermined. Trimming removed 2 bases from V and 4 bases from J, with 12 bases in between. This CDR3 has 15 amino acids. The germline gives CDR1 MNHNS, CDR2 SASEGT. CDR3 sequence: CASSENRIGNQPQHF. The CDR3 region has the DNA TGTGCCAGCAGTGAAAACCGGATCGGGAATCAGCCCCAGCATTTT.

In nucleotides, the CDR3 is TGTGCCAGCGTAGGAGGGGTCGGGCAGCCCCAGCATTTT. The encoded protein is CASVGGVGQPQHF. This sequence joins TRBV6-5 and TRBJ1-5, with a tentative D call TRBD1 (5 bases). The V gene lost 8 bases and the J gene lost 7 bases, with 15 bases spanning the gap. The germline CDR1 and CDR2 sequences are MNHEY and SVGAGI. CDR3 length: 13 amino acids.

The chain combines TRBV9 with TRBJ1-6; D is ambiguous. Per germline, CDR1 SGDLS and CDR2 YYNGEE. V lost 0 bases, J lost 10 bases, and 8 bases lay in between. The CDR3 covers 13 residues. The CDR3 region has the DNA TGTGCCAGCAGCGTAGTGAACGGGTCACCCCTCCACTTT. It specifies CASSVVNGSPLHF. Based on the CDR3 plus reference TRBV9 and TRBJ1-6, the full variable domain is DSGVTQTPKHLITATGQRVTLRCSPRSGDLSVYWYQQSLDQGLQFLIQYYNGEERAKGNILERFSAQQFPDLHSELNLSSLELGDSALYFCASSVVNGSPLHFGNGTRLTVT.

This clone occurred once. This chain links TRBV28 with TRBJ2-1, with TRBD2 matching 8 bases. CDR1 is MDHEN, CDR2 SYDVKM, per germline. The ends lost 6 bases at V and 0 bases at J; junction bases unmatched: 7. There are 16 residues in the CDR3. Written as DNA, the CDR3 is TGTGCCAGCAGAAAAGCGGGGGACACCTCCTACAATGAGCAGTTCTTC. Encoded protein: CASRKAGDTSYNEQFF. The full variable domain, rest sourced from reference TRBV28 and TRBJ2-1, is DVKVTQSSRYLVKRTGEKVFLECVQDMDHENMFWYRQDPGLGLRLIYFSYDVKMKEKGDIPEGYSVSREKKERFSLILESASTNQTSMYLCASRKAGDTSYNEQFFGPGTRLTVL.

The rearrangement links TRBV29-1 to TRBJ2-2; tentatively, D is TRBD1 (6 bases). CDR1 SQVTM and CDR2 ANQGSEA come from the germline V gene. The ends were cut back, 8 bases at V and 1 base at J, with 11 bases in the middle. The CDR3 has 13 amino acids. The CDR3, as DNA: TGCAGCTTCGGGACAAAGAACACCGGGGAGCTGTTTTTT. It codes for CSFGTKNTGELFF.

The chain recombines TRBV27 with TRBJ2-5; 9 bases agree with TRBD2. Germline V gene sequence: CDR1 MNHEY, CDR2 SMNVEV (reference sequence). Trimming cost V 3 bases and J 1 base; bases outside gene matches: 3. The CDR3 totals 15 residues. For the CDR3, the DNA is TGTGCCAGCAGTTTGACTAGCGGAGCCCAAGAGACCCAGTACTTC. Protein: CASSLTSGAQETQYF.

This chain links TRBV4-3 with TRBJ2-7; D might be TRBD1 (5 bases). CDR1 is LGHNA, CDR2 YSLEER, per germline. This CDR3 spans 15 amino acids. V was clipped by 4 bases and J by 2 bases, with 15 bases between them. The CDR3 spells CASSPQEGRAYEQYF. The CDR3 DNA sequence: TGCGCCAGCAGCCCCCAGGAAGGCAGGGCCTACGAGCAGTACTTC.

The rearrangement links TRBV30 to TRBJ2-7; weak D call: TRBD1 (5 bases). CDR1 GTSNPN and CDR2 SVGIG come from the germline V gene (reference sequence). This CDR3 is built from 12 residues. The CDR3 sequence: CAHDSSSYEQYF. The CDR3 DNA is TGTGCACATGACAGTTCTTCCTACGAGCAGTACTTC.

The V and J genes are TRBV27 and TRBJ1-1, with D tentatively TRBD1 (5 bases). Trimming removed 2 bases from V and 6 bases from J, with 10 bases in between. From germline, CDR1 is MNHEY and CDR2 SMNVEV (reference sequence). The CDR3 extends over 13 amino acids. CDR3 residues: CASSLGGGAEAFF. The CDR3 nucleotides are TGTGCCAGCAGTTTAGGAGGAGGGGCTGAAGCTTTCTTT.

V and J are TRBV9 and TRBJ2-3; 13 bases map to TRBD2. In germline, CDR1 is SGDLS, CDR2 YYNGEE. Trimming took 3 bases from V and 2 from J; bases not matched to a gene: 6. The CDR3 is made up of 17 amino acids. The CDR3 loop reads CASSGGLAGAATDTQYF. CDR3 in DNA: TGTGCCAGCAGCGGCGGACTAGCGGGGGCCGCCACAGATACGCAGTATTTT.

V gene TRBV7-9 combines with J gene TRBJ1-1, with TRBD1 matching over 8 bases. Germline-derived CDR1 and CDR2 are SEHNR and FQNEAQ (reference sequence). The CDR3 sequence is 15 residues long. J was trimmed by 2 bases and V by 5 bases; bases with no gene match: 7. DNA of the CDR3: TGTGCCAGCAGCCCGAACAGGGGGGGTAACACTGAAGCTTTCTTT. Amino acids: CASSPNRGGNTEAFF.

Comments on this clone: The identical CDR3 is also encoded by other nucleotide sequences in the sample. The chain recombines TRBV27 with TRBJ1-2, with D possibly being TRBD1 (5 bases). The V end lost 1 base, the J end lost 5 bases, and 20 bases lay between the germline ends. The CDR3 extends over 17 amino acids. Germline V gene data show CDR1 as MNHEY and CDR2 as SMNVEV (reference sequence). The CDR3: CASSLYGRRGANYGYTF. The CDR3 DNA follows: TGTGCCAGCAGTTTATACGGCCGGAGGGGAGCGAATTATGGCTACACCTTC.

V usage is TRBV5-4 and J usage is TRBJ2-5, with 10 nucleotides matching TRBD1. The CDR3 sequence is 13 residues long. V lost 4 bases, J lost 4 bases, and 1 base stayed unmatched. The germline CDR1 and CDR2 sequences are SGHNT and YYREEE (reference sequence). CDR3 amino acids: CASSGTGVETQYF. For the CDR3, the DNA is TGTGCCAGCAGCGGGACAGGGGTAGAGACCCAGTACTTC. The full variable domain, in which reference TRBV5-4 and TRBJ2-5 provide the parts outside the CDR3, is ETGVTQSPTHLIKTRGQQVTLRCSSQSGHNTVSWYQQALGQGPQFIFQYYREEENGRGNFPPRFSGLQFPNYSSELNVNALELDDSALYLCASSGTGVETQYFGPGTRLLVL.

The V gene is TRBV5-4, the J gene TRBJ2-3; possible D gene TRBD2, 7 bases. V was cut by 7 bases and J by 4 bases, with 19 bases left in between. The CDR3 is 15 amino acids. Germline V CDR1 and CDR2: SGHNT, YYREEE (reference sequence). The CDR3 coding sequence is TGTGCCAGCCGGCCAAGTGGGGGGGCCGCAGATACGCAGTATTTT. It specifies CASRPSGGAADTQYF.

This chain uses TRBV6-5 with TRBJ2-1; maybe TRBD1 (7 bases). Germline lookup yields CDR1 MNHEY and CDR2 SVGAGI. V dropped 4 bases and J dropped 6 bases, with 19 bases sitting between them. The CDR3 covers 16 residues. CDR3 sequence: CASSSLPGGRGNEQFF. CDR3 sequence (DNA): TGTGCCAGCAGTTCCCTGCCAGGGGGGCGGGGCAATGAGCAGTTCTTC.

J is TRBJ2-3 and V is TRBV2, with D uncertain. CDR1 and CDR2 (germline): SNHLY, FYNNEI. The V end was cut by 8 bases, the J end by 2 bases, with 20 bases between. The CDR3 has 16 amino acids. In DNA, the CDR3 is TGTGCCAGCGTTTTCCCGTATAGCCGAAACACAGATACGCAGTATTTT. Protein product: CASVFPYSRNTDTQYF. Looking up the rest from reference TRBV2 and TRBJ2-3 gives the full variable domain: EPEVTQTPSHQVTQMGQEVILRCVPISNHLYFYWYRQILGQKVEFLVSFYNNEISEKSEIFDDQFSVERPDGSNFTLKIRSTKLEDSAMYFCASVFPYSRNTDTQYFGPGTRLTVL.

The gene calls are TRBV13 and TRBJ2-1; D possibly corresponds to TRBD2 (5 bases). CDR1 and CDR2 (germline): PRHDT, FYEKMQ (reference sequence). The CDR3 extends over 15 amino acids. The V and J ends lost 0 bases and 0 bases respectively, with 6 bases between them. CDR3 sequence: CASSLGGSSYNEQFF. The CDR3 region has the DNA TGTGCCAGCAGCTTAGGGGGGAGCTCCTACAATGAGCAGTTCTTC.

The chain combines TRBV5-6 with TRBJ2-5; D gene ambiguous. The CDR3 length is 13 residues. Germline CDR1 reads SGHDT; CDR2 reads YYEEEE. V was pared by 5 bases and J by 5 bases, with 13 bases between. Here the CDR3 reads CASSPPLQETQYF. CDR3 bases: TGTGCCAGCAGTCCCCCCCTCCAGGAGACCCAGTACTTC.

The rearrangement uses TRBV4-1 and TRBJ1-1; D gene unclear. Germline V lookup: CDR1 MGHRA, CDR2 YSYEKL. The CDR3 sequence is 13 residues long. V was pared by 4 bases and J by 5 bases, with 11 bases between. The CDR3 DNA follows: TGCGCCAGCAGCCCCGCTTCGCGGACTGAAGCTTTCTTT. It is translated as CASSPASRTEAFF.